The T cell receptor (beta chain) under discussion was sequenced for a study of shared T cell receptors in the human thymus. Germline lookup yields CDR1 SGHRS and CDR2 YFSETQ. The germline V and J ends were trimmed by 4 bases and 1 base, with 11 bases remaining between them. The CDR3 sequence is 14 residues long. Only in-frame clones appear in the TCRdb table, and some are missing; sequencing was by immunoSEQ multiplex PCR. The sample contains approximately 760,000 clones, approximately 85% of which appear only once. This sample also belongs to another study, concerning human thymus T cells. That report notes: Having corrective surgery for congenital heart defects, healthy Finnish infants were the ones who donated. Resections that were taken during corrective heart surgery supplied the thymus tissue. Related research described thymic repertoires that were highly overlapping among unrelated individuals.

This TCR came from a girl under three years old with a congenital heart defect. The chain has TRBV5-1 and TRBJ1-1, with TRBD1 as a possible D gene (5 bases). The material sequenced was thymocytes. The CDR3 sequence is CASSPRTGNTEAFF. In DNA, the CDR3 is TGCGCCAGCAGCCCCAGAACAGGGAACACTGAAGCTTTCTTT.